Below are 15 T cell receptor beta chains sequenced from a single sample in a study of T cell repertoires in cytomegalovirus infection. TCRdb re-called the reads through MiXCR, storing one row per CDR3 protein. Of approximately 630,000 distinct CDR3 sequences in the sample, around 24% are singletons; the top ten hold roughly 8%. Sequences were obtained from CD8+ T cells from PBMCs. Source of these receptors: a human donor in good health (CMV status not recorded). Some clones in this sample may be carry-over from other donors' samples.

The chain is built from TRBV6-2 or TRBV6-3 and TRBJ1-1, with D tentatively TRBD1 (6 bases). The V end was cut by 6 bases, the J end by 1 base, with 12 bases between. The CDR3 runs 14 residues. The germline CDR1 and CDR2 sequences are MNHEY and SVGEGT. In DNA, the CDR3 is TGTGCCAGCAGCCACAGGGTGAGGAACACTGAAGCTTTCTTT. The encoded protein is CASSHRVRNTEAFF.

This clonotype has more than one count but fewer than ten. The chain is built from TRBV20-1 and TRBJ2-2, with D unclear. The CDR3 has 13 residues. Germline loops: CDR1 DFQATT, CDR2 SNEGSKA (reference sequence). Between the trimmed V and J ends, which lost 5 bases and 3 bases, there was a span of 10 bases. Written as DNA, the CDR3 is TGCAGTGCTGCAACGTCGGACACCGGGGAGCTGTTTTTT. Its protein product is CSAATSDTGELFF.

This clonotype was detected only once. V and J are TRBV4-1 and TRBJ1-5; D is uncertain. V was cut by 4 bases and J by 7 bases, with 14 bases left in between. CDR3 length: 14 amino acids. Germline CDR1 and CDR2: MGHRA and YSYEKL. Written as DNA, the CDR3 is TGCGCCAGCAGCCCCGAGGGCTCGGGGCAGCCCCAGCATTTT. Amino acids: CASSPEGSGQPQHF.

This clonotype turned up a few times. This rearrangement joins TRBV20-1 to TRBJ2-1; TRBD2 agrees at 9 bases. CDR1 and CDR2 from the germline V gene are DFQATT and SNEGSKA (reference sequence). The CDR3 totals 15 residues. V shed 0 bases and J 7 bases; nucleotides not matched to a gene: 7. The DNA for the CDR3 is TGCAGTGCTAGAGAGGCCGCGGGGGGGCGAAATGAGCAGTTCTTC. Its protein is CSAREAAGGRNEQFF.

The chain is built from TRBV6-5 and TRBJ2-3; perhaps D is TRBD1 or TRBD2 (6 bases each). The CDR3 runs to 13 residues. Trimming took off 4 bases at V and 4 bases at J, with 9 bases between the two ends. Germline V CDR1 and CDR2: MNHEY, SVGAGI. In nucleotides, the CDR3 is TGTGCCAGCAGTTGGGGGGCAGCAGATACGCAGTATTTT. Protein: CASSWGAADTQYF.

Written as DNA, the CDR3 is TGTGCCAGCAGCGTCAGACAGGGGGCTTACGAGCAGTACTTC. Translating gives CASSVRQGAYEQYF. The chain joins TRBV27 to TRBJ2-7, with TRBD1 identical over 10 bases. Per the germline V gene, CDR1 is MNHEY and CDR2 is SMNVEV (reference sequence). Trimming removed 6 bases from V and 4 bases from J; junction bases left unmatched: 6. This CDR3 spans 14 amino acids.

V is TRBV6-1 and J is TRBJ2-7; D gene ambiguous. V was clipped by 5 bases and J by 9 bases, with 26 bases between them. The CDR3 totals 16 residues. The germline V gene has CDR1 MNHNS and CDR2 SASEGT. CDR3 protein: CASSSLTPSRRVGQYV. DNA of the CDR3: TGTGCCAGCAGTTCCCTGACACCGAGCCGCCGCGTAGGGCAGTACGTC.

This clonotype was seen once. The chain links TRBV7-8 to TRBJ1-4; no reliable D call. V lost 1 base to trimming and J lost 0 bases, with 12 bases between them. Germline lookup yields CDR1 SGHVS and CDR2 FQNEAQ. There are 17 residues in the CDR3. CDR3 nucleotides: TGTGCCAGCAGCTTAGGAGGCCCCAGCGCAACTAATGAAAAACTGTTTTTT. Translated: CASSLGGPSATNEKLFF.

The chain joins TRBV19 to TRBJ1-5; 9 nucleotides line up with TRBD1. V shed 4 bases, J shed 0 bases, and the junction held 10 bases outside the gene matches. This CDR3 is built from 18 residues. The V gene's germline CDR1 is LNHDA and CDR2 SQIVND (reference sequence). The CDR3 spells CASSTPGQGPYSNQPQHF. In DNA form, the CDR3 reads TGTGCCAGTAGTACGCCGGGACAGGGCCCTTATAGCAATCAGCCCCAGCATTTT.

There are a few counts of this clonotype. This chain joins TRBV6-5 and TRBJ2-3; D remains ambiguous. This CDR3 contains 14 residues. V lost 2 bases, J lost 2 bases, and 8 bases lay in between. Germline V lookup: CDR1 MNHEY, CDR2 SVGAGI. In nucleotides, the CDR3 is TGTGCCAGCAGTTACATGTCTCCCACAGATACGCAGTATTTT. It specifies CASSYMSPTDTQYF.

The chain combines TRBV27 with TRBJ2-2, with 9 bases identical to TRBD1. The CDR3 runs to 15 residues. With V trimmed by 5 bases and J by 5 bases, 6 bases remained unmatched. From germline, CDR1 is MNHEY and CDR2 SMNVEV (reference sequence). In DNA form, the CDR3 reads TGTGCCAGCAGTGGGGGACAGGGTTGGACCGGGGAGCTGTTTTTT. Translating it yields CASSGGQGWTGELFF.

This clonotype was seen a handful of times. The chain recombines TRBV7-9 with TRBJ2-5; 8 positions agree with TRBD1. The CDR3 loop spans 14 amino acids. CDR1 is SEHNR and CDR2 is FQNEAQ in the germline V gene (reference sequence). Unmatched junction bases numbered 6, after V lost 6 bases and J lost 3 bases. The CDR3 DNA is TGTGCCAGCAGATCCGACAGGGGCGAAGAGACCCAGTACTTC. Translated: CASRSDRGEETQYF.

This clonotype was observed at least ten times. The chain recombines TRBV6-1 with TRBJ2-7; possibly TRBD1 for D (7 bases). The CDR3 runs 14 residues. The V and J ends lost 8 bases and 4 bases respectively, with 18 bases between them. The germline CDR1 and CDR2 sequences are MNHNS and SASEGT. CDR3: CASVNEAGGYEQYV. CDR3 DNA: TGTGCCAGCGTAAACGAGGCAGGGGGGTACGAGCAGTACGTC.

The chain joins TRBV12-3 or TRBV12-4 to TRBJ2-6, with 9 bases fitting TRBD1. Unmatched junction bases numbered 8, after V lost 5 bases and J lost 0 bases. The CDR3 sequence is 18 residues long. In nucleotides, the CDR3 is TGTGCCAGCAGTCCCGTCGGACAGGGGCGCTCTGGGGCCAACGTCCTGACTTTC. Translation gives CASSPVGQGRSGANVLTF.

The chain has TRBV25-1 and TRBJ2-5; tentative D call: TRBD1 (6 bases). CDR1 MGHDK and CDR2 SYGVNS come from the germline V gene. This CDR3 has 12 residues. V lost 7 bases and J lost 4, with 10 bases in between. As DNA, the CDR3 is TGTGCCAGCAACAGGGCCCGAGAGACCCAGTACTTC. Protein: CASNRARETQYF.